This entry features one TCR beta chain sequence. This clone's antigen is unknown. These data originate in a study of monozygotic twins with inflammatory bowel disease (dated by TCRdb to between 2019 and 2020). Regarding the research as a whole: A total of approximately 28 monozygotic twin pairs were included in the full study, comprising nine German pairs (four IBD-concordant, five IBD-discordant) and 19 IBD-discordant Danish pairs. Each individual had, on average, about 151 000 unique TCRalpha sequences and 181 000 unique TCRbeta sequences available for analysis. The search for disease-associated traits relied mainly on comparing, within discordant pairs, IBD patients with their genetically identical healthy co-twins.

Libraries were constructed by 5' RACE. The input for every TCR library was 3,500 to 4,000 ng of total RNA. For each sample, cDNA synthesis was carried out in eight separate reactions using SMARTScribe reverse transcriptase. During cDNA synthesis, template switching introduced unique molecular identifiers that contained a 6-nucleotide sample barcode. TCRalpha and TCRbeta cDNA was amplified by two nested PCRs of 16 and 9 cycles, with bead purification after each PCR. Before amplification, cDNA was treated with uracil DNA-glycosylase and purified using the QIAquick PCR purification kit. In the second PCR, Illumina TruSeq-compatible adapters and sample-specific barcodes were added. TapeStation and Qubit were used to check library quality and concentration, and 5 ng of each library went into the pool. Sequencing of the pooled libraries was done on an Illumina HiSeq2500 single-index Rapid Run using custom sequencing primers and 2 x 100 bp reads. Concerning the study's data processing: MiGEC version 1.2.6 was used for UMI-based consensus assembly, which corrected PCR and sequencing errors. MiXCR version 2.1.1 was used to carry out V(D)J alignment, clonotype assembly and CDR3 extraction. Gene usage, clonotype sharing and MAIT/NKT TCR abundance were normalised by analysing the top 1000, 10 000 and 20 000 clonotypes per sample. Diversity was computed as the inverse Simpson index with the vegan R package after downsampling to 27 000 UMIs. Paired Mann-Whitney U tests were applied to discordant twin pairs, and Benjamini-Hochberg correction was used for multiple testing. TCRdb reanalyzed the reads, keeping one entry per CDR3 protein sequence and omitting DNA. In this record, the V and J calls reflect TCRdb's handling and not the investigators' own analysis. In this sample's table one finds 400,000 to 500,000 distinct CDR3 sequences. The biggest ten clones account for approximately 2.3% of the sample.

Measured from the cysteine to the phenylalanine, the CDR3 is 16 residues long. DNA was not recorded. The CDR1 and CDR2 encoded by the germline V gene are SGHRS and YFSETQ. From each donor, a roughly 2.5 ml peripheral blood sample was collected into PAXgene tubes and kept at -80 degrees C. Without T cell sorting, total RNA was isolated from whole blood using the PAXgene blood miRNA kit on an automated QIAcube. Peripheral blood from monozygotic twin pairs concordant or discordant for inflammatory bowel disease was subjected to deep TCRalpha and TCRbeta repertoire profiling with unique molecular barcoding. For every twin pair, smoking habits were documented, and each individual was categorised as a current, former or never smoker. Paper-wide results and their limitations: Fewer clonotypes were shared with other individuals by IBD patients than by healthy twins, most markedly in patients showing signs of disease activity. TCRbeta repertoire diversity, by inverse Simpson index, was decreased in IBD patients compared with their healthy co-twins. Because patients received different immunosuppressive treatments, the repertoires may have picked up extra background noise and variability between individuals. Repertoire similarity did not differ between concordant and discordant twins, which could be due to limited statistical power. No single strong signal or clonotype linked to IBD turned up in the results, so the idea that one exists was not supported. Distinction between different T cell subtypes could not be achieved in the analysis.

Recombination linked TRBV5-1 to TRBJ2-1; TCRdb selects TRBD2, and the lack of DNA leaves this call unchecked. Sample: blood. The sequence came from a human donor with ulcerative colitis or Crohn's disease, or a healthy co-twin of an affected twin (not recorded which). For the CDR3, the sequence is CASSLSGLAGLGEQFF.